The source of this T cell receptor (beta chain) is a study of blood T cell repertoires in COVID-19. Study in general: The United States, Italy and Spain provided the acute and convalescent COVID-19 samples. PBMCs, B-cell-depleted T cells, or T cells provided the cDNA or gDNA that made up the material.

Seattle patients were enrolled while actively infected and followed longitudinally. This clone was found once. The CDR3 sequence is 14 residues long. Unmatched junction bases numbered 4, after V lost 6 bases and J lost 4 bases. Germline V lookup: CDR1 MNHEY, CDR2 SMNVEV (reference sequence). Assay used: immunoSEQ multiplex PCR; TCRdb lists only in-frame clones, some missing. The sample contains 200,000 to 300,000 clones, more than 75% of which appear only once. This clonotype was obtained from a woman aged 55-70 years with COVID-19, enrolled during active disease. The genes are TRBV27 and TRBJ1-5, with 9 bases that match TRBD1. The material sequenced was peripheral blood. CDR3 DNA: TGTGCCAGCAGACAGACAGGGGGAAATCAGCCCCAGCATTTT. Translated, it gives CASRQTGGNQPQHF.